This T cell receptor beta chain was identified in a study of blood T cell repertoires in COVID-19. The overall study: Whether acute or convalescent, the COVID-19 samples came from the United States, Italy and Spain. T cells, B-cell-depleted T cells, or PBMCs supplied cDNA or gDNA.

V lost 6 bases and J 0 bases, leaving 10 bases between the germline ends. This CDR3 has 14 amino acids. CDR1 is MNHEY and CDR2 is SVGAGI in the germline V gene. The participants were between about 18 and 89 years old and came from roughly 25 US areas. Participants' reported clinical history set cohort assignment. The data were produced by immunoSEQ multiplex PCR, yet TCRdb's version contains in-frame clones alone and is incomplete. This sample carries approximately 240,000 clones, 80% to 90% of them seen once, and the ten largest clones take approximately 3.8%. This chain links TRBV6-5 with TRBJ2-3; no clear D gene. Source material: PBMCs or T cells enriched from blood (not recorded which). The source is a woman aged 18-35 years in a cohort exposed to, infected with or recovered from COVID-19 (not recorded which). This chain's CDR3 is CASRDWSSTDTQYF. Here the CDR3 DNA reads TGTGCCAGCAGAGACTGGAGTAGCACAGATACGCAGTATTTT.